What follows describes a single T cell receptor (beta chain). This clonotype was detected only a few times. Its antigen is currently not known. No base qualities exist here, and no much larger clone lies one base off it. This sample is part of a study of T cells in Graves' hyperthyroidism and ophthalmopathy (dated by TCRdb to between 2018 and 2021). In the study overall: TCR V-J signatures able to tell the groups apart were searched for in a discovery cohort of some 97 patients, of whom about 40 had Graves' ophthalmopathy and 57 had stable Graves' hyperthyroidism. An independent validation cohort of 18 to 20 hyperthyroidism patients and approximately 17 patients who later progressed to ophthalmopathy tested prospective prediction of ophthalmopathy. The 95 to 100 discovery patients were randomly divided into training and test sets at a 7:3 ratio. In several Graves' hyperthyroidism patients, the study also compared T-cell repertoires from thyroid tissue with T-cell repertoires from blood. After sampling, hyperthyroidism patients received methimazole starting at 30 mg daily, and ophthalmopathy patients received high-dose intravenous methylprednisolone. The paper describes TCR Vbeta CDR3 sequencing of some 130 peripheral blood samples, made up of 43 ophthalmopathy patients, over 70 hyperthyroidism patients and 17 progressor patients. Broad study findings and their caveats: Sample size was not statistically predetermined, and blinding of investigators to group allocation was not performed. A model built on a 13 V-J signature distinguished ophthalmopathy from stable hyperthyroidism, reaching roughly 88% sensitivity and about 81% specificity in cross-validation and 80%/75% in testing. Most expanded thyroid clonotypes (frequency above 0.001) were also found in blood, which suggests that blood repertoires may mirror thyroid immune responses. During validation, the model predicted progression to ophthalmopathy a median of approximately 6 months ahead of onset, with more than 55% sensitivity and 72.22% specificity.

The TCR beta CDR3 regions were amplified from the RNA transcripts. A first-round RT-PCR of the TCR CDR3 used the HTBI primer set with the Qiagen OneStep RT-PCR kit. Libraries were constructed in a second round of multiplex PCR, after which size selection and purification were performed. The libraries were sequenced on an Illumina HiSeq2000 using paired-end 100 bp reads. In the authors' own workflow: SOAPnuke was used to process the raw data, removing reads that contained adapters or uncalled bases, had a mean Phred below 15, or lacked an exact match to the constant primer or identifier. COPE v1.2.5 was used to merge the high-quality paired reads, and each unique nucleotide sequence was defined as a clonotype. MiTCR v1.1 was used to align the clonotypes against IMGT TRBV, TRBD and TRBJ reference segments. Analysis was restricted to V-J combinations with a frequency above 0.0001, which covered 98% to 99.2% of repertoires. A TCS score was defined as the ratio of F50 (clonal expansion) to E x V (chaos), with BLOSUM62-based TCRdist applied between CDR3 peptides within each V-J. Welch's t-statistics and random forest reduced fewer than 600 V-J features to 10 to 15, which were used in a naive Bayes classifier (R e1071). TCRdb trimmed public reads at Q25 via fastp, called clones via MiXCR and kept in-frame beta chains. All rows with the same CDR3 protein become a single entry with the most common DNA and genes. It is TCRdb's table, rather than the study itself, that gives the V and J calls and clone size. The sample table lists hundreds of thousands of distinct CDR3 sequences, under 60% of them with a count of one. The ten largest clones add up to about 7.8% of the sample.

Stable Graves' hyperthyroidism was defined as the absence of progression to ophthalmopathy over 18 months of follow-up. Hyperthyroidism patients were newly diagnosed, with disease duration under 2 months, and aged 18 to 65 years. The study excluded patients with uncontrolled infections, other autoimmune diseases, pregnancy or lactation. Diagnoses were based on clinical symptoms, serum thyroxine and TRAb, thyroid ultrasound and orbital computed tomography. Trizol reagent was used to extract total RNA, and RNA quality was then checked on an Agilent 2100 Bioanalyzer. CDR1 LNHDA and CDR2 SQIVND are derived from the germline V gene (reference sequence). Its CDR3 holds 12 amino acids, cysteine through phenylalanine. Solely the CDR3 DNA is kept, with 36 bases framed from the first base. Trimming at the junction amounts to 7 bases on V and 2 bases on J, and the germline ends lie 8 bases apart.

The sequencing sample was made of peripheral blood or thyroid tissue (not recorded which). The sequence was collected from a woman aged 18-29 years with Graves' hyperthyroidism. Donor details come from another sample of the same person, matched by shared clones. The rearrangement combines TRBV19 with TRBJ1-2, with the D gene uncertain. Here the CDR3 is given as CASKGRNYGYTF. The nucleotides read TGTGCCAGTAAAGGCAGGAACTATGGCTACACCTTC.